A selection of T cell receptor beta chains follows, all from one sample in a study of post-analysis software for immune sequencing data. TCRdb called the PCR reads again in MiXCR, with one record for every CDR3 protein. The table records approximately 770,000 distinct CDR3 sequences, about half of them present only once. The sequencing sample was made of blood. The source of these receptors is a girl aged 10 to 17 with multiple sclerosis. CDR3s include the opening cysteine and the closing phenylalanine or tryptophan. Each record gives: V gene, clone size, J gene, CDR3 protein. Clone size is shown for a subset of rows, as once, few, many or a class of expanded clone.

>TRBV19|-|TRBJ2-3
CASSDKSTDTQYF
>TRBV7-8|-|TRBJ2-7
CASSTVSGGYEQYF
>TRBV6-1|-|TRBJ2-5
CASRKEGTGFLQQYF
>TRBV12-3/TRBV12-4|-|TRBJ2-6
CASEFGTGFVGANVLTF
>TRBV6-2/TRBV6-3|few|TRBJ1-2
CASSYTTPPYGYTF
>TRBV7-2|few|-
CASSLAATSGFVGYEQYF
>TRBV15|-|TRBJ2-1
CATSGTSGSVGNEQFF
>TRBV7-9|-|TRBJ2-5
CASSLDRGGPEKETQYF
>TRBV7-2|few|TRBJ2-5
CASSAGRPKETQYF
>TRBV20-1|-|TRBJ2-1
CSAREYSYNEQFF
>TRBV7-6|-|TRBJ2-1
CASRPQGQSYNEQFF
>TRBV28|-|TRBJ2-1
CASSYIPRTSPVRSYNEQFF
>TRBV28|-|TRBJ2-5
CASSKETQYF
>TRBV12-3/TRBV12-4|few|TRBJ1-1
CASQGDLGQMNTEAFF
>TRBV5-5|few|-
CASSLQGMGEQYF
>TRBV6-2/TRBV6-3|once|TRBJ1-2
CASSDPLYGYTF
>TRBV9|few|TRBJ2-5
CASSVDETQYF
>TRBV4-2|few|TRBJ2-7
CASSQEREVDEQYF
>TRBV12-3/TRBV12-4|once|TRBJ1-5
CASSSTAGQGGKRPQHF
>TRBV12-3/TRBV12-4|few|TRBJ1-2
CASTLGTGDLSYTF
>TRBV9|-|TRBJ2-1
CASSVKAGGVEQFF
>TRBV7-9|many|TRBJ2-5
CASSSSGLQETQYF
>TRBV4-2|-|TRBJ2-3
CASSQDQTSGSLDTQYF
>TRBV27|few|TRBJ1-1
CASSLYGMNTEAFF
>TRBV20-1|-|TRBJ2-7
CSAENDRGLTYEQYF
>TRBV6-2/TRBV6-3|few|TRBJ2-7
CASSLWGASSYEQYF
>TRBV29-1|few|TRBJ2-7
CSVPVGGEQYF
>TRBV5-1|few|TRBJ2-5
CASSLFAGTAQETQYF
>TRBV7-8|once|TRBJ2-3
CASIRPHTDTQCF
>TRBV7-8|-|TRBJ2-7
CASSLAQGTSYFEQYF
>TRBV6-5|-|TRBJ1-6
CASRGPGSYNSPLHF
>TRBV10-3|few|TRBJ1-6
CAIGGGQDNSPLHF
>TRBV14|few|TRBJ1-2
CASSQELKGGVGGYTF
>TRBV6-5|-|TRBJ1-2
CASSYSWEMNYGYTF
>TRBV20-1|-|-
CSARVARDSYEQYF
>TRBV27|few|TRBJ2-7
CASSLSHDSQPYEQYF
>TRBV5-1|-|TRBJ2-7
CASSLVRDRGYEQYF
>TRBV6-5|-|TRBJ2-5
CASSPGLPGETQYF
>TRBV20-1|once|TRBJ1-1
CSARGGSAFF
>TRBV24-1|-|TRBJ2-1
CATSGLRSEKYNEQFF
>TRBV5-1|few|TRBJ2-1
CASSSAGAAYNEQFF
>TRBV21-1|-|TRBJ1-1
CASSNKNTEAFF
>TRBV15|few|TRBJ2-2
CATSRDRASGGSGELFF
>TRBV24-1|-|TRBJ1-5
CATAGQGSNQPQHF
>TRBV6-6|-|TRBJ2-7
CASRITSGRVSSYEQYF
>TRBV29-1|-|TRBJ2-1
CSVPQENEQFF
>TRBV24-1|-|TRBJ2-5
CATSAVGWGDQETQYF
>TRBV12-3/TRBV12-4|few|TRBJ1-5
CASSLVDNQPQHF
>TRBV7-9|few|TRBJ1-2
CASSLARDRHYGYTF
>TRBV27|few|-
CASRPLTGADGTQYF